A single sample is the source of the 20 T cell receptor beta chains below, sequenced in a study of OX40 agonist ivuxolimab in advanced cancers. Profiled with immunoSEQ multiplex PCR; TCRdb holds only in-frame clones, not every one. The data show 90,000 to 120,000 clones, with roughly 90% seen just once and approximately 0.63% held by the top ten. Sequencing was performed on CD4+ or CD8+ T cells sorted from blood, taken in a trial of the OX40 agonist ivuxolimab. The receptors were sampled from an adult with an advanced solid tumor such as melanoma, head and neck, liver or kidney cancer.

The gene calls are TRBV5-4 and TRBJ2-5; D gene ambiguous. The CDR3 extends over 12 amino acids. V gave up 0 bases and J gave up 5 bases, with 5 bases separating them. The germline V gene has CDR1 SGHNT and CDR2 YYREEE (reference sequence). The CDR3 DNA is TGTGCCAGCAGCTTGGTAGGGGAGACCCAGTACTTC. This translates into CASSLVGETQYF.

The chain has TRBV30 and TRBJ1-3, with a possible D match to TRBD1 (6 bases). The CDR3 has 14 residues. V lost 3 bases and J lost 2, with 11 bases in between. CDR1 and CDR2 (germline): GTSNPN, SVGIG (reference sequence). The DNA for the CDR3 is TGTGCCTGGAGCCGGGACACGGCTGGAAACACCATATATTTT. Its protein product is CAWSRDTAGNTIYF.

The chain couples TRBV28 to TRBJ2-5; 11 nucleotides agree with TRBD2. Trimming removed 6 bases from V and 2 bases from J; junction bases left unmatched: 5. The CDR3 has 15 amino acids. Germline V lookup: CDR1 MDHEN, CDR2 SYDVKM. The CDR3 is CASSSTSGGQETQYF. DNA for the CDR3: TGTGCCAGCAGCTCCACTAGCGGGGGACAAGAGACCCAGTACTTC.

The chain has TRBV29-1 and TRBJ2-4, with 8 bases that match TRBD1. Losses at the gene ends were 7 bases for V and 2 bases for J; bases not matched to a gene: 7. The CDR3 spans 14 residues. The V gene's germline CDR1 is SQVTM and CDR2 ANQGSEA. In DNA form, the CDR3 reads TGCAGCGCCACAGGACAGGGCACCAAAAACATTCAGTACTTC. This sequence encodes CSATGQGTKNIQYF.

This chain connects TRBV18 to TRBJ2-2; possibly TRBD1 for D (6 bases). The length of the CDR3 is 16 residues. The V end lost 1 base, the J end lost 4 bases, and 13 bases lay between the germline ends. CDR1 KGHSH and CDR2 LQKENI come from the germline V gene. The CDR3 loop reads CASSPQGGSVTGELFF. The CDR3 DNA reads as TGTGCCAGCTCACCACAAGGGGGATCGGTCACCGGGGAGCTGTTTTTT.

In its sample, this clone was seen a few times. This rearrangement joins TRBV4-2 to TRBJ2-1; a possible D gene is TRBD2 (6 bases). Germline V gives CDR1 LGHNA, CDR2 YNFKEQ. The CDR3 loop spans 14 amino acids. The V gene lost 1 base and the J gene lost 5 bases, with 9 bases spanning the gap. The CDR3 sequence is CASSQGLANNEQFF. CDR3 sequence (DNA): TGTGCCAGCAGCCAAGGGCTAGCGAACAATGAGCAGTTCTTC.

Turning to this clone: One end of the junction fails to match germline, which may point to a read error. The chain joins TRBV7-7 to TRBJ2-2, with D hard to call. Germline CDR1 is SSHAT and CDR2 is FNYEAQ (reference sequence). The CDR3 is 14 residues long. Here the CDR3 reads CASRSQALTGELFF. CDR3 DNA sequence: TGTGCTAGCAGGTCGCAAGCCCTCACCGGGGAGCTGTTTTTT.

This clone was seen just once. The V call is TRBV29-1, the J call TRBJ1-2; no clear D gene. Germline V gives CDR1 SQVTM, CDR2 ANQGSEA. The CDR3 extends over 12 amino acids. V was cut by 3 bases and J by 7 bases, with 12 bases left in between. The CDR3 spells CSVERETVGYTF. In DNA form, the CDR3 reads TGCAGCGTTGAGAGGGAGACGGTTGGCTACACCTTC.

The genes are TRBV12-5 and TRBJ1-2; no definite D call. Between the trimmed V and J ends, which lost 0 bases and 0 bases, there was a span of 8 bases. Germline V CDR1 and CDR2: LGHNT, FRNRAP. The CDR3 sequence is 15 residues long. The CDR3 DNA is TGTGCTAGTGGTTTGGTACGGCAGGCTAACTATGGCTACACCTTC. Amino acid sequence: CASGLVRQANYGYTF.

The chain recombines TRBV11-2 with TRBJ2-7, with D tentatively TRBD1 (6 bases). This CDR3 spans 12 amino acids. Germline V gene data show CDR1 as SGHAT and CDR2 as FQNNGV. Trimming took 2 bases from V and 4 from J, leaving 6 bases between them. The CDR3 coding sequence is TGTGCCAGCAGCTTACAGGGGTACGAGCAGTACTTC. It codes for CASSLQGYEQYF.

The chain links TRBV5-1 to TRBJ2-5, with 9 bases fitting TRBD1. The germline CDR1 and CDR2 sequences are SGHRS and YFSETQ. This CDR3 spans 17 amino acids. The V segment lost 0 bases and the J segment 1 base; nucleotides outside the gene matches: 7. The CDR3, as DNA: TGCGCCAGCAGCTTGGCCCAAGGGGGACAGGGCCAAGAGACCCAGTACTTC. This gives the protein CASSLAQGGQGQETQYF.

The rearrangement links TRBV5-1 to TRBJ1-4; D is perhaps TRBD1 (6 bases). With 1 base removed from V and 6 bases from J, the gap between germline ends came to 7 bases. Germline loops: CDR1 SGHRS, CDR2 YFSETQ. The CDR3 has 13 residues. This CDR3 reads CASSLNRDEKLFF. CDR3 DNA: TGCGCCAGCAGCTTGAACAGGGATGAAAAACTGTTTTTT.

The rearrangement joins TRBV6-1 to TRBJ2-5; D is perhaps TRBD1 (6 bases). With 8 bases removed from V and 3 bases from J, the gap between germline ends came to 16 bases. Germline V gives CDR1 MNHNS, CDR2 SASEGT. CDR3 length: 14 amino acids. The CDR3 coding sequence is TGTGCCAGCGGGGGACATCGAGTAAAAGAGACCCAGTACTTC. Translated: CASGGHRVKETQYF.

The chain carries TRBV28 and TRBJ1-4; 10 bases match TRBD1. V dropped 5 bases and J dropped 7; count of bases not matched to a gene: 10. The CDR3 loop spans 16 amino acids. Germline values: CDR1 MDHEN, CDR2 SYDVKM. CDR3 sequence (DNA): TGTGCCAGCAGTGCCGACAGGGGGCTGACGGGTGAAAAACTGTTTTTT. Amino acids: CASSADRGLTGEKLFF.

This clone was counted only a few times. The chain is built from TRBV2 and TRBJ2-5, with D perhaps matching TRBD2 (5 bases). V lost 3 bases and J lost 1, with 15 bases in between. CDR1 is SNHLY, CDR2 FYNNEI, per germline. The length of the CDR3 is 16 residues. CDR3 bases: TGTGCCAGCAGTGAGGCTCGCGGGCGGCCCCAAGAGACCCAGTACTTC. Encoded protein: CASSEARGRPQETQYF.

J is TRBJ2-1 and V is TRBV2, with D possibly matching TRBD1 (6 bases). Germline CDR1 SNHLY, CDR2 FYNNEI. V was shortened by 5 bases and J by 7 bases, with 12 bases between the two germline ends. The CDR3 extends over 13 amino acids. The CDR3 loop is CASSRTENNEQFF. CDR3 coding DNA: TGTGCCAGCAGTCGGACAGAAAATAATGAGCAGTTCTTC.

The CDR3 is CASILTGGGDTQYF. The CDR3 DNA sequence: TGCGCCAGCATCCTGACGGGGGGAGGTGATACGCAGTATTTT. The chain joins TRBV5-1 to TRBJ2-3; 7 bases match TRBD2. With V trimmed by 6 bases and J by 6 bases, 10 bases remained unmatched. Germline V gives CDR1 SGHRS, CDR2 YFSETQ. This CDR3 spans 14 amino acids.

This clone has only one observation. The chain is built from TRBV18 and TRBJ2-1, with no clear D. CDR1 KGHSH and CDR2 LQKENI come from the germline V gene. Trimming stripped 5 bases from V and 7 bases from J, with 6 bases between. The CDR3 has 11 amino acids. This CDR3 is CASSEPNEQFF. The CDR3 DNA reads as TGTGCCAGCTCAGAACCGAATGAGCAGTTCTTC. Variable domain in full (rest from reference TRBV18 and TRBJ2-1): NAGVMQNPRHLVRRRGQEARLRCSPMKGHSHVYWYRQLPEEGLKFMVYLQKENIIDESGMPKERFSAEFPKEGPSILRIQQVVRGDSAAYFCASSEPNEQFFGPGTRLTVL.

The chain employs TRBV6-6 and TRBJ2-3, with 7 bases matching TRBD1. The CDR3 has 16 residues. The ends lost 4 bases at V and 2 bases at J; junction bases unmatched: 9. Germline V gene lookup returns CDR1 MNHNY and CDR2 SVGAGI (reference sequence). CDR3 DNA sequence: TGTGCCAGCAGTTCAGGAAGGACAGGCGACACAGATACGCAGTATTTT. Its translation is CASSSGRTGDTDTQYF.

The chain combines TRBV30 with TRBJ1-2, with D possibly matching TRBD1 (5 bases). CDR1 is GTSNPN and CDR2 is SVGIG in the germline V gene (reference sequence). This CDR3 is 13 amino acids long. With 0 bases removed from V and 4 bases from J, the gap between germline ends came to 9 bases. The CDR3 protein is CAWSVGVTYGYTF. For the CDR3, the DNA is TGTGCCTGGAGTGTGGGGGTAACCTATGGCTACACCTTC.